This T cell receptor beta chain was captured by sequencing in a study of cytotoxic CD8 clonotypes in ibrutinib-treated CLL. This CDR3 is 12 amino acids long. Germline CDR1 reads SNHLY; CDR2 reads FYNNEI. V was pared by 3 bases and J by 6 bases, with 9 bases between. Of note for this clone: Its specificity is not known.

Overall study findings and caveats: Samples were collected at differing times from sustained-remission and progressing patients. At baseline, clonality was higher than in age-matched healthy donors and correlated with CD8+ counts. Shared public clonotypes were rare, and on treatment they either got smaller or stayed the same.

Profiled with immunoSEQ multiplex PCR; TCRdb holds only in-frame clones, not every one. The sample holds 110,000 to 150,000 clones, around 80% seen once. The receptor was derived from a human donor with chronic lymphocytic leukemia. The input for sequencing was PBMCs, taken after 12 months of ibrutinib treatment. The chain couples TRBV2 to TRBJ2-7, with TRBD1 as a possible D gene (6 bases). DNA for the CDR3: TGTGCCAGCAGTGATAGAGGGGGCGAGCAGTACTTC. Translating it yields CASSDRGGEQYF.